This TCR beta chain is drawn from a study of shared clonotypes between healthy human individuals. Deep-level settings were used for running the assay. Clones were read by immunoSEQ multiplex PCR, and TCRdb kept only the in-frame ones, dropping some. The sample carries over a million clones, 98% recorded once. Losses at the gene ends were 5 bases for V and 1 base for J; bases not matched to a gene: 8. Germline assignment: CDR1 SGHTA and CDR2 FQGNSA. The CDR3 runs 16 residues. The source is a man aged 25 to 40 in good health. Material: naive CD4+ T cells sorted from blood. The subset here: CD45RA+ positively selected. The chain links TRBV7-2 to TRBJ2-1; the match to TRBD1 covers 7 bases. The CDR3 region is CASSLNRGPSYNEQFF. As DNA, the CDR3 is TGTGCCAGCAGCCTAAACAGGGGCCCATCCTACAATGAGCAGTTCTTC.